This TCR beta chain comes out of a study of T cells in Graves' hyperthyroidism and ophthalmopathy (dated by TCRdb to between 2018 and 2021). A note on the overall study: Peripheral blood was sampled at the time of initial diagnosis, prior to any treatment. The study also compared thyroid tissue and blood T-cell repertoires from over 5 Graves' hyperthyroidism patients. The 90 to 100 discovery patients were randomly divided into training and test sets at a 7:3 ratio. An independent validation cohort of fewer than 20 hyperthyroidism patients and over 15 patients who later progressed to ophthalmopathy tested prospective prediction of ophthalmopathy. After blood sampling, hyperthyroidism patients were treated with methimazole at a starting dose of 30 mg daily, and ophthalmopathy patients were treated with high-dose intravenous methylprednisolone. To identify distinguishing TCR V-J signatures, a discovery cohort of around 100 patients was used, comprising 43 with Graves' ophthalmopathy and some 60 with stable Graves' hyperthyroidism. The paper reports TCR Vbeta CDR3 sequencing of some 140 peripheral blood samples: 40 to 45 ophthalmopathy, fewer than 85 hyperthyroidism and 17 progressor patients. Overall study outcomes, separate from this receptor: No statistical method was used to set the sample size in advance, and investigators knew the group allocation. Most expanded thyroid clonotypes (frequency above 0.001) were also detected in blood, suggesting blood repertoires may reflect thyroid immune responses. A model built on a 13 V-J signature distinguished ophthalmopathy from stable hyperthyroidism, reaching 85% to 90% sensitivity and under 84% specificity in cross-validation and 80%/75% in testing. In validation, the model predicted progression to ophthalmopathy a median of roughly six months before onset, with around 70% sensitivity and just under 75% specificity.

TCR beta CDR3 regions were amplified from RNA transcripts. For the first round of RT-PCR on the TCR CDR3, the HTBI primer set was used together with the Qiagen OneStep RT-PCR kit. The libraries were constructed in a second round of multiplex PCR and then size-selected and purified. Paired-end sequencing of the libraries was performed with 100 bp reads on an Illumina HiSeq2000. The authors processed their data as follows. SOAPnuke was used to process the raw data, throwing out any read that contained adapters or uncalled bases, had a mean Phred below 15, or lacked an exact constant-primer or identifier match. COPE v1.2.5 was used to merge the high-quality paired reads, and each unique nucleotide sequence was defined as a clonotype. MiTCR v1.1 was used to align clonotypes to the IMGT TRBV, TRBD and TRBJ reference segments. Only V-J combinations with frequency above 0.0001, covering 99% to 99.2% of repertoires, were analysed. A TCS score was defined as the ratio of F50 (clonal expansion) to E x V (chaos), with BLOSUM62-based TCRdist applied between CDR3 peptides within each V-J. Welch's t-statistics and random forest reduced fewer than 550 V-J features to 13, which were used in a naive Bayes classifier (R e1071). TCRdb trimmed public reads at Q25 via fastp, called clones via MiXCR and kept in-frame beta chains. Every distinct CDR3 protein forms one entry, paired with its most common genes and DNA. For this entry, the V and J calls and clone size follow TCRdb and not the study's own pipeline. Present in this sample are about 380,000 distinct CDR3 sequences, about 14% of which were seen just once. The top ten clones comprise around 20% of the sample.

This clonotype has just a few counts. Its antigen remains undetermined. No base quality values were provided; no much bigger clone lies one nucleotide off. Hyperthyroidism patients were newly diagnosed, had a disease duration of under 2 months, and were aged 18 to 65 years. The study excluded patients with uncontrolled infections, other autoimmune diseases, pregnancy or lactation. Diagnoses were established on the basis of clinical symptoms, serum thyroxine and TRAb, thyroid ultrasound, and orbital computed tomography. Blood from progressor patients was collected at the time of first diagnosis with hyperthyroidism, before any ophthalmopathy symptoms had appeared. PBMCs were separated from approximately 9.9 ml of fresh peripheral blood using Ficoll-Paque density gradient centrifugation. Patients classed as progressors first received a Graves' hyperthyroidism diagnosis and then went on to develop ophthalmopathy during follow-up. Trizol reagent was used to extract total RNA, and RNA quality was then checked on an Agilent 2100 Bioanalyzer.

V loses 4 bases, J loses 0 bases, and the germline ends lie 10 bases apart. Based on the germline V gene (reference sequence), the CDR1 and CDR2 sequences are GTSNPN and SVGIG. The CDR3 numbers 14 residues from cysteine through phenylalanine. The entry retains the CDR3 DNA only, 42 bases that are in frame from base 1. Material: blood. The chain was built from TRBV30 and TRBJ1-3; the D gene remains uncertain. This TCR was recovered from a man aged 25-45 years with Graves' hyperthyroidism that later progressed to Graves' ophthalmopathy. The DNA sequence is TGTGCCTGGACGGCGGGGAACTCTGGAAACACCATATATTTT. This codes for CAWTAGNSGNTIYF.